This TCR beta chain appears in the sequencing data of a study of T cells in Graves' hyperthyroidism and ophthalmopathy. Study results and limitations: Ophthalmopathy and stable hyperthyroidism were told apart by a 13 V-J model.

From RNA transcripts, TCR beta CDR3 regions were amplified. When the TCR CDR3 underwent first-round RT-PCR, the HTBI primer set was used. MiXCR, applied by TCRdb to the multiplex PCR reads, yields one record per CDR3 protein. This sample has fewer than 450,000 distinct CDR3 sequences, with around 15% found just once. This clonotype occurred a few times. The antigen is undetermined. CDR1 and CDR2 from the germline V gene are SGDLS and YYNGEE. V dropped 1 base and J dropped 5 bases, with 10 bases sitting between them. This CDR3 comprises 13 residues. The source is a man aged 45-65 years with Graves' ophthalmopathy. Sample: blood. V is TRBV9 and J is TRBJ2-7, with no clear D. The CDR3 sequence: CASSVRLRDEQYF. The CDR3 bases are TGTGCCAGCAGCGTAAGGTTAAGAGACGAGCAGTACTTC.